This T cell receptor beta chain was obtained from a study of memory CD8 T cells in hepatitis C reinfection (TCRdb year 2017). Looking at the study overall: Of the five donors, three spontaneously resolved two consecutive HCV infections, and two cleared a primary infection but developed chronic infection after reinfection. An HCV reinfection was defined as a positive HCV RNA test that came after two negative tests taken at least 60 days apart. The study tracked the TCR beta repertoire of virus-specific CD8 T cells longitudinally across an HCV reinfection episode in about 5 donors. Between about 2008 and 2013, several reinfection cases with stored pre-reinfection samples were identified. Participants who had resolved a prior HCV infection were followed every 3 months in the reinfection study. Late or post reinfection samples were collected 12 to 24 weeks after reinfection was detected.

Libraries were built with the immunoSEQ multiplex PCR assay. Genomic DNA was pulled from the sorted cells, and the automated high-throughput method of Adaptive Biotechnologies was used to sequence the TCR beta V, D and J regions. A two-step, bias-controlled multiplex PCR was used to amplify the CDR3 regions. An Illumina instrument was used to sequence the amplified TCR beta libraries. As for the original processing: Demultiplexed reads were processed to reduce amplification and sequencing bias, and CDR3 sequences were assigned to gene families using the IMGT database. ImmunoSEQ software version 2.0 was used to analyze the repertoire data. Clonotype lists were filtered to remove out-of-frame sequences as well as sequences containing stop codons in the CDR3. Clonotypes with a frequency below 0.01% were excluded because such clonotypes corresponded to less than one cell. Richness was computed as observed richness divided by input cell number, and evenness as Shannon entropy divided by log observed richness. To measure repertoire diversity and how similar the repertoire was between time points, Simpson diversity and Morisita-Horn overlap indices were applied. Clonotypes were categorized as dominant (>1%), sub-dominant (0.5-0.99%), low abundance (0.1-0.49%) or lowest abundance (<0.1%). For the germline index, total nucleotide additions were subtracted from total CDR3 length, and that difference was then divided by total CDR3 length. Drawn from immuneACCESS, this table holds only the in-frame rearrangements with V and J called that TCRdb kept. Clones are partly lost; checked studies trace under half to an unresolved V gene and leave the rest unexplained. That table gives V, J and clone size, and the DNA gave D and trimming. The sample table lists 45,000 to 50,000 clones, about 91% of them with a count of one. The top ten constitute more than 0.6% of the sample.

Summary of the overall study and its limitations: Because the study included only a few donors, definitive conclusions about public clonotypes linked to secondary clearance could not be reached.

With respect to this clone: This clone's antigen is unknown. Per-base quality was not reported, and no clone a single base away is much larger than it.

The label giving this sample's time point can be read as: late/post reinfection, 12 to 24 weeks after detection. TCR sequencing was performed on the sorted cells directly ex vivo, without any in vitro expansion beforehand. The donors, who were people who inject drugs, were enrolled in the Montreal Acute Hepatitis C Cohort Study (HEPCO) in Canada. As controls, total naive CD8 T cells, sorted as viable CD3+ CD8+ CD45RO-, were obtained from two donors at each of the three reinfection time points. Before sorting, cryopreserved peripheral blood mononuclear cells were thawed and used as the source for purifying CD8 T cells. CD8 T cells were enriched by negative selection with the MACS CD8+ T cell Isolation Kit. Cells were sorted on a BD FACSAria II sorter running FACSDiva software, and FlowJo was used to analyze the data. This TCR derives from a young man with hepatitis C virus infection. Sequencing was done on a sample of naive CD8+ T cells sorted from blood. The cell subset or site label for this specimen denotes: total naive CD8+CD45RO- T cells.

The sequence in DNA is TGTGCCAGCAGCTTATATAGCTCCTACAATGAGCAGTTCTTC. Its translation reads: CASSLYSSYNEQFF. The rearrangement combines TRBV5-6 with TRBJ2-1, with the D gene not clear enough to name. CDR1 SGHDT and CDR2 YYEEEE are derived from the germline V gene. V is shortened by 2 bases, J by 0 bases, and the region joining them spans 6 bases. From its cysteine to its phenylalanine, the CDR3 spans 14 amino acids. Only the CDR3 part of the read is kept: 42 bases, read in frame from the first base.